This paragraph reports one T cell receptor beta chain. Its cognate antigen has yet to be identified. No base quality information exists; no much larger clone differs at one position. This entry belongs to a study of T cell responses to AZD1222 COVID-19 vaccine listed by TCRdb under 2021. As for the study more broadly: Because spike-specific TCR depth and breadth did not differ between the two schedules, AZD1222 recipients who got a second dose at roughly 4 weeks were pooled with those who got a second dose at roughly 12 weeks. TCR sequencing covered fewer than 250 trial participants: 200 to 210 given two doses of AZD1222 and approximately 25 given two doses of MenACWY control vaccine. Trial participants were enrolled into age subgroups of 18-55, 56-69 and 70-plus years, which contained around 150, 29 and 61 TCR-sequenced participants, respectively.

The study at large found these results: Conclusions about previously exposed vaccinees are limited because only a handful of AZD1222 recipients were SARS-CoV-2 seropositive at baseline. Reportedly, almost half of the unique spike-specific TCRs recognized epitopes lying outside the regions that are mutated in the B.1.351 and B.1.1.7 variants. The whole spike protein was spanned by vaccine-associated CD4 TCRs, and dominant responses were seen in regions 160-218 and 743-854. Participants were mostly white British, with more females than males. The authors suggested clonal diversity may have been underestimated. Spike-specific TCR breadth and depth rose significantly after two AZD1222 doses compared with day 0 and with MenACWY recipients. The 56-69-year group was small, and its depth increase did not reach significance, likely because of low power. Because no samples from the day 14 peak response were available, repertoires could be characterized only after the peak T cell response.

In light of the paper, this sample's time point label describes: baseline before first vaccination. Vaccinee samples were obtained from the UK trials COV001 and COV002, which included a single-blind randomized controlled phase 2/3 trial of AZD1222 (ChAdOx1 nCoV-19) in healthy adults. For TCRbeta chain sequencing, PBMC samples from trial participants were taken at day 0 and at day 28 after the second dose. The CDR3 regions of human TCRbeta chains were subjected to immunosequencing. In the source study's methods: TCRs in the repertoires were matched against a reference library of SARS-CoV-2-specific TCRs that had been generated with the MIRA antigen-specificity platform. Breadth meant the fraction of unique TCRs that were SARS-CoV-2-associated, whereas depth meant the fraction of total T cells that were SARS-CoV-2-associated. Using the MIRA data, each spike-specific TCR was assigned both to the spike region to which the TCR was reactive and to a CD4 or CD8 class. Log10-transformed breadth and depth values were compared by one-way ANOVA with Sidak's multiple comparisons tests. TCRdb mirrors the immuneACCESS table, restricted to in-frame sequences. Some clones are absent from its copies; in checked studies, under half trace to an unresolved V gene, and the reason for the others is unknown. That table gives V, J and clone size, and the DNA gave D and trimming. The sample table holds under 55,000 clones, of which around 80% were seen once. The ten largest clones represent about 10% of the sample.

The input for sequencing was peripheral blood, taken on day 0 of AZD1222 vaccination. The clonotype originates from an adult in good health.

The nucleotide sequence reads TGTGCCAGCAGCTTCGTGGGAGAACCCCTCCACTTT. It specifies CASSFVGEPLHF. The rearrangement combines TRBV5-4 with TRBJ1-6; the D gene is not confidently resolved. CDR1 and CDR2, looked up from the germline V gene (reference sequence), are SGHNT and YYREEE. Relative to germline, V is 2 bases shorter and J is 12 bases shorter, with 9 bases between their ends. The CDR3 spans 12 residues, from the cysteine through the phenylalanine. Only CDR3 DNA is held: 36 bases, read in frame from base 1. The CDR3 plus the reference TRBV5-4 and TRBJ1-6 genes for the other parts give the full variable domain: ETGVTQSPTHLIKTRGQQVTLRCSSQSGHNTVSWYQQALGQGPQFIFQYYREEENGRGNFPPRFSGLQFPNYSSELNVNALELDDSALYLCASSFVGEPLHFGNGTRLTVT.